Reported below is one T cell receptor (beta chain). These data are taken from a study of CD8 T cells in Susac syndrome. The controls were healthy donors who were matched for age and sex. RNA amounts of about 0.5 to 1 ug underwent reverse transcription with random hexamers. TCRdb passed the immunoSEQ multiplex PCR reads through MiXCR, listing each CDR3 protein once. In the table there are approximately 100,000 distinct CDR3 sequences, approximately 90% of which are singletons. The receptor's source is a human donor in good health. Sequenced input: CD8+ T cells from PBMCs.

Here the CDR3 DNA reads TGCAGCGTTGGCCTAGCGAACACCGGGGAGCTGTTTTTT. This gives the protein CSVGLANTGELFF. The chain carries TRBV29-1 and TRBJ2-2; no clear D. The CDR3 contains 13 residues. The V and J ends lost 4 bases and 0 bases respectively, with 6 bases between them. CDR1 and CDR2 from the germline V gene are SQVTM and ANQGSEA.